This passage covers 2 T cell receptor beta chains from one sample sequenced in a study of cytomegalovirus exposure and HLA in healthy donors. Primers for the PCR totalled 60 Vbeta and 13 Jbeta. TCRdb keeps only in-frame clones here, not all; method: immunoSEQ multiplex PCR. The data contain over 100,000 clones, roughly 78% of them singletons. The sequencing input was PBMCs. The origin of the receptors is a man in his fifties or sixties in good health and CMV-seropositive.

This clone was seen just once. This rearrangement joins TRBV5-1 to TRBJ1-2; 7 bases align to TRBD1. With V trimmed by 2 bases and J by 5 bases, 6 bases remained unmatched. Germline V gives CDR1 SGHRS, CDR2 YFSETQ. The CDR3 covers 14 residues. CDR3 sequence (DNA): TGCGCCAGCAGCTTTGGACAGGAATTGTATGGCTACACCTTC. Translating gives CASSFGQELYGYTF. The full variable domain, its missing parts supplied by reference TRBV5-1 and TRBJ1-2, is KAGVTQTPRYLIKTRGQQVTLSCSPISGHRSVSWYQQTPGQGLQFLFEYFSETQRNKGNFPGRFSGRQFSNSRSEMNVSTLELGDSALYLCASSFGQELYGYTFGSGTRLTVV.

In its sample, this clone was seen a few times. The V gene is TRBV4-3, the J gene TRBJ1-1; a possible D gene is TRBD1 (5 bases). CDR3 length equals 16 residues. Germline V lookup: CDR1 LGHNA, CDR2 YSLEER. Trimming took off 3 bases at V and 5 bases at J, with 19 bases between the two ends. The CDR3 sequence is CASSQGRVFGGTEAFF. The DNA for the CDR3 is TGCGCCAGCAGCCAGGGCAGGGTGTTCGGTGGAACTGAAGCTTTCTTT.